The sequence of this T cell receptor (beta chain) was determined in a study of T cell responses to AZD1222 COVID-19 vaccine. Trimming removed 5 bases at V and 5 bases at J, with 12 bases between. Per germline, CDR1 PRHDT and CDR2 FYEKMQ (reference sequence). The CDR3 length is 14 residues. Some clones are missing from TCRdb's copy, which holds only in-frame ones; the method was immunoSEQ multiplex PCR. This sample has nearly 110,000 clones, with more than 75% found just once. The TCR originated in an adult in good health. The gene calls are TRBV13 and TRBJ1-4; D gene ambiguous. Specimen: peripheral blood, collected on day 0 of AZD1222 vaccination. CDR3 protein: CASSIRSGNEKLFF. Written as DNA, the CDR3 is TGTGCCAGCAGCATACGGAGTGGGAATGAAAAACTGTTTTTT. Drawing the rest from reference TRBV13 and TRBJ1-4, the complete variable domain is AAGVIQSPRHLIKEKRETATLKCYPIPRHDTVYWYQQGPGQDPQFLISFYEKMQSDKGSIPDRFSAQQFSDYHSELNMSSLELGDSALYFCASSIRSGNEKLFFGSGTQLSVL.